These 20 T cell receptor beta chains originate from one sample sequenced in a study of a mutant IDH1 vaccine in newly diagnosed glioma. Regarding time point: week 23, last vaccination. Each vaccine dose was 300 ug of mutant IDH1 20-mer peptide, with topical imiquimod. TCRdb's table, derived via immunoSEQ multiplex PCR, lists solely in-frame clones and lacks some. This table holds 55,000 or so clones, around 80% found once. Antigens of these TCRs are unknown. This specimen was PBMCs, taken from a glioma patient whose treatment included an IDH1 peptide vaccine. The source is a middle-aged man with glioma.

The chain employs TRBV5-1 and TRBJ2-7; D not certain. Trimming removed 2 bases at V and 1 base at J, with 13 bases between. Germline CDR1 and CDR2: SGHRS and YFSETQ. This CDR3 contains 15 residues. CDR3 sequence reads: CASSFVIGRSYEQYF. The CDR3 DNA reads TGCGCCAGCAGCTTCGTCATCGGGCGGTCCTACGAGCAGTACTTC.

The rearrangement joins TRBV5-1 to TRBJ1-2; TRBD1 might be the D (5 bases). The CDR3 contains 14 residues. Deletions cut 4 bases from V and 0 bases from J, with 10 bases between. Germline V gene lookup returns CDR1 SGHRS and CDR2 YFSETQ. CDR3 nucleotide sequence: TGCGCCAGCAGCCTGGGGACCACTAACTATGGCTACACCTTC. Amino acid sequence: CASSLGTTNYGYTF.

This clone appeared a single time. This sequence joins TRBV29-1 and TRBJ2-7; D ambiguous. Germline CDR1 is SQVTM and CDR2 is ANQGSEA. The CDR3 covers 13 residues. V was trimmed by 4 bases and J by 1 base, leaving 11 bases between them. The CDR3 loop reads CSVVRTDSYEQYF. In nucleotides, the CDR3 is TGCAGCGTTGTAAGGACGGATTCCTACGAGCAGTACTTC.

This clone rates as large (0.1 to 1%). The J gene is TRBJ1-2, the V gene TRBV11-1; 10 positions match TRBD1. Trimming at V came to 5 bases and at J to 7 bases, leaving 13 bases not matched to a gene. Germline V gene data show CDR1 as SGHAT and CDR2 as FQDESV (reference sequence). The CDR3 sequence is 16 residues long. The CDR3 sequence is CASSPTPRQGAVGYTF. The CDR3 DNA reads TGTGCCAGCAGCCCTACCCCCCGACAGGGGGCGGTTGGCTACACCTTC.

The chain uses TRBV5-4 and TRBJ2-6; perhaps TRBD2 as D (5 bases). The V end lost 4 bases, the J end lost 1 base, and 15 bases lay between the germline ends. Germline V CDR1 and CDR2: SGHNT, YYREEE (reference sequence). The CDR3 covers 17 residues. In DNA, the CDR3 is TGTGCCAGCAGCAGATGGAATAGAGGGTCTGGGGCCAACGTCCTGACTTTC. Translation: CASSRWNRGSGANVLTF.

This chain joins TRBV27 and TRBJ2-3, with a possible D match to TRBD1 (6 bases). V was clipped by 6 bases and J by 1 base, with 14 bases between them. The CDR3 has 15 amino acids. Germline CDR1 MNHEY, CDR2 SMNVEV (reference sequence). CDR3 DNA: TGTGCCAGCAGCCTACAGGGATTTGGCACAGATACGCAGTATTTT. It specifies CASSLQGFGTDTQYF.

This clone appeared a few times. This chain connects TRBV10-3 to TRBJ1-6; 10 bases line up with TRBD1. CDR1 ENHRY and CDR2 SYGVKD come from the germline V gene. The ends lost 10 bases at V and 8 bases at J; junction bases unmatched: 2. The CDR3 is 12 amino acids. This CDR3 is CATGTGDSPLHF. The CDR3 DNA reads TGTGCCACCGGGACAGGGGATTCACCCCTCCACTTT.

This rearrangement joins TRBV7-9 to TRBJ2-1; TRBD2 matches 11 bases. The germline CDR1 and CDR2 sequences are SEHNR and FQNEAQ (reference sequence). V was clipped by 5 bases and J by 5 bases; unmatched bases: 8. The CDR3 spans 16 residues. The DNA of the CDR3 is TGTGCCAGCAGCGTTATAGCGGGGGGGCCCCACAATGAGCAGTTCTTC. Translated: CASSVIAGGPHNEQFF.

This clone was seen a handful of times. The CDR3 loop reads CASRSRTSGGARATGELFF. The CDR3 DNA is TGTGCCAGCAGATCACGGACTAGCGGGGGGGCCCGCGCCACCGGGGAGCTGTTTTTT. V and J are TRBV7-8 and TRBJ2-2; 15 positions agree with TRBD2. The CDR3 sequence is 19 residues long. Unmatched junction bases numbered 12, after V lost 6 bases and J lost 4 bases. Germline CDR1 SGHVS, CDR2 FQNEAQ.

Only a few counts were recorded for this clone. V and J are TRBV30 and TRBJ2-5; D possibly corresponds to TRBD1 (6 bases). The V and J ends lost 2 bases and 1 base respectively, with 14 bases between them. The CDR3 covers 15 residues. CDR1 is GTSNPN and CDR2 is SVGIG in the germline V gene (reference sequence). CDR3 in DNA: TGTGCCTGGAGTAAAGGGACAAAGGGCCAAGAGACCCAGTACTTC. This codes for CAWSKGTKGQETQYF.

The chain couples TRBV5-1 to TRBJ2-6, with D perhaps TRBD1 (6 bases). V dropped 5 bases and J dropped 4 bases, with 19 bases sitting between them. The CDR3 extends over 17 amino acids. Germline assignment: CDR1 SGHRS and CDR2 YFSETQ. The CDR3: CASSYITGSSGANVLTF. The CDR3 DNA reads TGCGCCAGCAGTTACATAACAGGGTCTTCCGGGGCCAACGTCCTGACTTTC.

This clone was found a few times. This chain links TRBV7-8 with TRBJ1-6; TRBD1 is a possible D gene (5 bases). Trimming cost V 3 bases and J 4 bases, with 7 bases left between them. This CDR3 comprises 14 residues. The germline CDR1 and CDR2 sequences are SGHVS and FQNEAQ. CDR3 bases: TGTGCCAGCAGCTTCGAGGGGTATAATTCACCCCTCCACTTT. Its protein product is CASSFEGYNSPLHF. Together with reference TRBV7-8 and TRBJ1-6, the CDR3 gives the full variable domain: GAGVSQSPRYKVAKRGQDVALRCDPISGHVSLFWYQQALGQGPEFLTYFQNEAQLDKSGLPSDRFFAERPEGSVSTLKIQRTQQEDSAVYLCASSFEGYNSPLHFGNGTRLTVT.

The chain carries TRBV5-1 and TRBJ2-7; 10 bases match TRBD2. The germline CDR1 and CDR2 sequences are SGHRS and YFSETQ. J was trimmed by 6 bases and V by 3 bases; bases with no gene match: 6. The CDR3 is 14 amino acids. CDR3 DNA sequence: TGCGCCAGCAGCTCCGGACTAGCGGCGCCCGAGCAGTACTTC. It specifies CASSSGLAAPEQYF.

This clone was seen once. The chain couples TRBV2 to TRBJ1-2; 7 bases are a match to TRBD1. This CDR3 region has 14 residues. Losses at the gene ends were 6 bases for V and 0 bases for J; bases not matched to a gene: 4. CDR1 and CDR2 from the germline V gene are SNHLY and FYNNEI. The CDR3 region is CASRYRGSNYGYTF. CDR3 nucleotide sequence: TGTGCCAGCAGATACAGGGGCTCTAACTATGGCTACACCTTC.

CDR3 coding DNA: TGTGCCAGCAGCTTAGCCCCGGGACAGAGCTCTGGGGCCAACGTCCTGACTTTC. It is translated as CASSLAPGQSSGANVLTF. The chain employs TRBV7-2 and TRBJ2-6; the match to TRBD1 covers 7 bases. This CDR3 spans 18 amino acids. The germline V gene encodes CDR1 SGHTA and CDR2 FQGNSA. J lost 0 bases, V lost 0 bases, and 5 bases had no gene match.

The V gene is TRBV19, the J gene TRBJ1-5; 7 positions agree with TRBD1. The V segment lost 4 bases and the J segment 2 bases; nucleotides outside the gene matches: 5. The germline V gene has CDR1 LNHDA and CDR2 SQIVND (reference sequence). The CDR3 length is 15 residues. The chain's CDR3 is CASSRQGMGNQPQHF. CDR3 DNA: TGTGCCAGTAGTAGACAGGGAATGGGCAATCAGCCCCAGCATTTT.

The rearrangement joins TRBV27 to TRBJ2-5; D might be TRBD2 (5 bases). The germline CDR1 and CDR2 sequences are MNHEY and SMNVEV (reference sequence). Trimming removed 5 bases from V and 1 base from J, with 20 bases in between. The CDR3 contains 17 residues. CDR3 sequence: CASSPFGRASGQETQYF. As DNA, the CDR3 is TGTGCCAGCAGTCCGTTCGGGCGAGCCAGCGGCCAAGAGACCCAGTACTTC.

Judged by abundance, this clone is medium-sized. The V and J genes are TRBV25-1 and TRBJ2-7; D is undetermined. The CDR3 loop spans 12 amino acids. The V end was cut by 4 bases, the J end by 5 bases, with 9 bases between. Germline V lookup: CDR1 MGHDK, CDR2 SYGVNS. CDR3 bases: TGTGCCAGCAGTGTTACGTACGACGAGCAGTACTTC. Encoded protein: CASSVTYDEQYF.

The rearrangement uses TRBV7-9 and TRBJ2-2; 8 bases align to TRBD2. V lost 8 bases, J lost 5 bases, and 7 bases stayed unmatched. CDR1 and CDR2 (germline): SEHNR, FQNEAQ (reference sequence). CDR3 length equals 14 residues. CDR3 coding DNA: TGTGCCAGCGGGCACCCGGGGGGGACCGGGGAGCTGTTTTTT. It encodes CASGHPGGTGELFF.

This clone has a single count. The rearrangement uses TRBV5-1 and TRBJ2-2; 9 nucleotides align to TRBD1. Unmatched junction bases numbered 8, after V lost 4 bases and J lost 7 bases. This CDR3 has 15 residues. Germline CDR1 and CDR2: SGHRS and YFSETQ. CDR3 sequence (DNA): TGCGCCAGCAGCGTATTACAGGGGGCTGGCGGGGAGCTGTTTTTT. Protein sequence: CASSVLQGAGGELFF.